Listed below are T cell receptor beta chains from one sample, sequenced in a study of blood T cell repertoires in COVID-19. The data were produced by immunoSEQ multiplex PCR, yet TCRdb's version contains in-frame clones alone and is incomplete. The sample holds fewer than 300,000 clones, 82% seen once. The sample taken for sequencing was peripheral blood. The receptors stem from a woman under 30 with acute or convalescent COVID-19. Each CDR3 is given with its conserved first and last residue. A D gene is named only where the DNA matches it firmly. Clone size is stated in some rows and not others, as once, few, many or a class when expanded.

d_call: TRBD2; cdr3_length: 19; clone_size: -; j_call: TRBJ2-1; v_call: TRBV5-1; cdr3_nt: TGCGCCAGCAGCCCGGCCCCACGGACTAGCGGGAGGTTCTACAATGAGCAGTTCTTC; cdr3_aa: CASSPAPRTSGRFYNEQFF
d_call: TRBD2; cdr3_length: 18; clone_size: -; j_call: TRBJ2-1; v_call: TRBV6-2/TRBV6-3; cdr3_nt: TGTGCCAGCAGTTACCCCTCAGCGGGAGAGCCCTCGGGGGATGAGCAGTTCTTC; cdr3_aa: CASSYPSAGEPSGDEQFF
d_call: -; cdr3_length: 14; clone_size: -; j_call: TRBJ2-1; v_call: TRBV30; cdr3_nt: TGTGCCTGGAGTGAACTAGGTTCCTACAATGAGCAGTTCTTC; cdr3_aa: CAWSELGSYNEQFF
d_call: -; cdr3_length: 14; clone_size: -; j_call: TRBJ2-1; v_call: TRBV21-1; cdr3_nt: TGTGCCAGCAGCCCGGGACAAACGTACAATGAGCAGTTCTTC; cdr3_aa: CASSPGQTYNEQFF
d_call: -; cdr3_length: 12; clone_size: many; j_call: TRBJ1-2; v_call: TRBV25-1; cdr3_nt: TGTGCCAGCAGTGCCTCCTACTATGGCTACACCTTC; cdr3_aa: CASSASYYGYTF
d_call: -; cdr3_length: 14; clone_size: few; j_call: TRBJ1-2; v_call: TRBV9; cdr3_nt: TGTGCCAGCAGCCCTCAGCCGACAGAGTATGGCTACACCTTC; cdr3_aa: CASSPQPTEYGYTF
d_call: -; cdr3_length: 16; clone_size: -; j_call: TRBJ1-1; v_call: TRBV4-1; cdr3_nt: TGCGCCAGCAGCCAAGATCACGGCCCCTCGAGGACTGAAGCTTTCTTT; cdr3_aa: CASSQDHGPSRTEAFF
d_call: TRBD1; cdr3_length: 13; clone_size: -; j_call: TRBJ2-7; v_call: TRBV27; cdr3_nt: TGTGCCAGCAGGCCGGGACAGGCCTACGAGCAGTACTTC; cdr3_aa: CASRPGQAYEQYF
d_call: TRBD2; cdr3_length: 17; clone_size: once; j_call: TRBJ2-1; v_call: TRBV4-2; cdr3_nt: TGTGCCAGCAGCCAGGGGACTAGCGGCAACTCCTACAATGAGCAGTTCTTC; cdr3_aa: CASSQGTSGNSYNEQFF
d_call: TRBD2; cdr3_length: 18; clone_size: -; j_call: TRBJ2-1; v_call: TRBV29-1; cdr3_nt: TGCAGCGCCACAGACGGTGGGGCTAGCGGGAGAAGGTACAATGAGCAGTTCTTC; cdr3_aa: CSATDGGASGRRYNEQFF
d_call: -; cdr3_length: 15; clone_size: -; j_call: TRBJ2-7; v_call: TRBV6-2/TRBV6-3; cdr3_nt: TGTGCCAGCAGCCCCGGCGCGGGTCGTTTCTACGAGCAGTACTTC; cdr3_aa: CASSPGAGRFYEQYF
d_call: TRBD1; cdr3_length: 15; clone_size: -; j_call: TRBJ1-3; v_call: TRBV28; cdr3_nt: TGTGCCAGCAGTTCGGACAGGCAGGCAAGGGGGACCATATATTTT; cdr3_aa: CASSSDRQARGTIYF
d_call: TRBD2; cdr3_length: 15; clone_size: -; j_call: TRBJ2-1; v_call: TRBV9; cdr3_nt: TGTGCCAGCAGCGTAGGACTAGGCGGGGGAATTGGCCAGTTCTTC; cdr3_aa: CASSVGLGGGIGQFF
d_call: TRBD2; cdr3_length: 15; clone_size: once; j_call: TRBJ2-1; v_call: TRBV5-4; cdr3_nt: TGTGCCAGCAGGACTAGCGGGAGCTCCTACAATGAGCAGTTCTTC; cdr3_aa: CASRTSGSSYNEQFF
d_call: TRBD1; cdr3_length: 17; clone_size: -; j_call: TRBJ1-2; v_call: TRBV24-1; cdr3_nt: TGTGCCACCAGTGATTTTGACGGGACAGGGGGGCTTTATGGCTACACCTTC; cdr3_aa: CATSDFDGTGGLYGYTF
d_call: TRBD1; cdr3_length: 14; clone_size: few; j_call: TRBJ1-5; v_call: TRBV19; cdr3_nt: TGTGCCAGTAGTAAACAGGGGAACAATCAGCCCCAGCATTTT; cdr3_aa: CASSKQGNNQPQHF
d_call: -; cdr3_length: 13; clone_size: many; j_call: TRBJ2-5; v_call: TRBV29-1; cdr3_nt: TGCAGCGGGTCCGGGGGTCTCGGCGAGACCCAGTACTTC; cdr3_aa: CSGSGGLGETQYF
d_call: TRBD2; cdr3_length: 15; clone_size: -; j_call: TRBJ2-1; v_call: TRBV14; cdr3_nt: TGTGCCAGCAGCCCCCTTCTGCTAGCGGGGAATGAGCAGTTCTTC; cdr3_aa: CASSPLLLAGNEQFF
d_call: TRBD1; cdr3_length: 15; clone_size: -; j_call: TRBJ2-7; v_call: TRBV5-4; cdr3_nt: TGTGCCAGCAGCAAGGACAGGTGGCCTCCCTACGAGCAGTACTTC; cdr3_aa: CASSKDRWPPYEQYF
d_call: -; cdr3_length: 15; clone_size: -; j_call: TRBJ1-2; v_call: TRBV19; cdr3_nt: TGTGCCAGTAGTATCCTATCCCAGGCCGTCCACGGCTACACCTTC; cdr3_aa: CASSILSQAVHGYTF
d_call: TRBD2; cdr3_length: 17; clone_size: -; j_call: TRBJ2-7; v_call: TRBV6-2/TRBV6-3; cdr3_nt: TGTGCCAGCAGTTACCATCGGACTAGCGGATTCTCCTACGAGCAGTACTTC; cdr3_aa: CASSYHRTSGFSYEQYF
d_call: -; cdr3_length: 13; clone_size: many; j_call: TRBJ2-7; v_call: TRBV5-1; cdr3_nt: TGCGCCAGCAGCCCCGGAGGATATGGCGAGCAGTACTTC; cdr3_aa: CASSPGGYGEQYF
d_call: -; cdr3_length: 13; clone_size: -; j_call: TRBJ1-2; v_call: TRBV29-1; cdr3_nt: TGCAGCGTTTTCGGGGGAGAGGACTATGGCTACACCTTC; cdr3_aa: CSVFGGEDYGYTF
d_call: -; cdr3_length: 13; clone_size: many; j_call: TRBJ2-1; v_call: TRBV3-1/TRBV3-2; cdr3_nt: TGTGCCAGCAGCCAAGCGGGGGTGGAGGCACAGTTCTTC; cdr3_aa: CASSQAGVEAQFF
d_call: TRBD1; cdr3_length: 14; clone_size: -; j_call: TRBJ2-1; v_call: TRBV5-8; cdr3_nt: TGTGCCAGCAGCTGGCCGGGACAGGCCAATGAGCAGTTCTTC; cdr3_aa: CASSWPGQANEQFF
d_call: TRBD1; cdr3_length: 15; clone_size: -; j_call: TRBJ2-5; v_call: TRBV5-8; cdr3_nt: TGTGCCAGCAGCTTGCTCGGACAGGGGATTGAGACCCAGTACTTC; cdr3_aa: CASSLLGQGIETQYF
d_call: -; cdr3_length: 17; clone_size: -; j_call: TRBJ1-1; v_call: TRBV29-1; cdr3_nt: TGCAGCGTTGAAGACCCTAGGTCAAGTTTTGGTAACACTGAAGCTTTCTTT; cdr3_aa: CSVEDPRSSFGNTEAFF
d_call: TRBD2; cdr3_length: 18; clone_size: -; j_call: TRBJ2-3; v_call: TRBV11-2; cdr3_nt: TGTGCCAGCAGCTTAGATCTTTTTTGGGGACTAGCAGACAATACGCAGTATTTT; cdr3_aa: CASSLDLFWGLADNTQYF
d_call: TRBD1; cdr3_length: 17; clone_size: once; j_call: TRBJ2-6; v_call: TRBV27; cdr3_nt: TGTGCCAGCAGTGAGTGGACAGGGGGGTCTGGGGCCAACGTCCTGACTTTC; cdr3_aa: CASSEWTGGSGANVLTF
d_call: -; cdr3_length: 13; clone_size: -; j_call: TRBJ1-5; v_call: TRBV7-9; cdr3_nt: TGTGCCAGCAGCTTAGGGGGAGCTCAGCCCCAGCATTTT; cdr3_aa: CASSLGGAQPQHF
d_call: TRBD1; cdr3_length: 15; clone_size: -; j_call: TRBJ2-3; v_call: TRBV7-9; cdr3_nt: TGTGCCAGCAGATTAACCGGGACAGTCACAGATACGCAGTATTTT; cdr3_aa: CASRLTGTVTDTQYF
d_call: -; cdr3_length: 16; clone_size: -; j_call: TRBJ2-7; v_call: TRBV24-1; cdr3_nt: TGTGCCACCAGTGATTTGTGGTCTTCCGAGTACTACGAGCAGTACTTC; cdr3_aa: CATSDLWSSEYYEQYF
d_call: TRBD2; cdr3_length: 16; clone_size: -; j_call: TRBJ2-2; v_call: TRBV12-5; cdr3_nt: TGTGCTAGTGGTTTGGGACTAGCGGGATCCACCGGGGAGCTGTTTTTT; cdr3_aa: CASGLGLAGSTGELFF
d_call: TRBD2; cdr3_length: 13; clone_size: -; j_call: TRBJ2-1; v_call: TRBV11-2; cdr3_nt: TGTGCCAGCCTACTAGCGGGAGGAAATGAGCAGTTCTTC; cdr3_aa: CASLLAGGNEQFF
d_call: -; cdr3_length: 14; clone_size: -; j_call: TRBJ1-2; v_call: TRBV7-9; cdr3_nt: TGTGCCAGCAGCTTAGAGGCCAGGGCCTATGGCTACACCTTC; cdr3_aa: CASSLEARAYGYTF
d_call: TRBD1; cdr3_length: 16; clone_size: -; j_call: TRBJ1-4; v_call: TRBV4-3; cdr3_nt: TGCGCCAGCAGCCCCGATCAGGGGGGACCTTTAGAAAAACTGTTTTTT; cdr3_aa: CASSPDQGGPLEKLFF